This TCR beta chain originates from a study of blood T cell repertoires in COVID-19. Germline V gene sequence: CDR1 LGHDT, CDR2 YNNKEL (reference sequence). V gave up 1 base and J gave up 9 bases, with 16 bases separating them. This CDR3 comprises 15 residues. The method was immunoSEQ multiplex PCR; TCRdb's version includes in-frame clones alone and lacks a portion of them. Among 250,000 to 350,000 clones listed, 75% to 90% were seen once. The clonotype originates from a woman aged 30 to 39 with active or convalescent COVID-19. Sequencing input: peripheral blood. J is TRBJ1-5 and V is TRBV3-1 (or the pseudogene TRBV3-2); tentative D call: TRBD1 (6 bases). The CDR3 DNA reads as TGTGCCAGCAGCCAAGGGGCAGGGGATTGGAGGCCCCAGCATTTT. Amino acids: CASSQGAGDWRPQHF.